A single sample gave rise to the 8 T cell receptor beta chains below, sequenced in a study of cytomegalovirus exposure and HLA in healthy donors. The PCR contained 60 Vbeta and 13 Jbeta primers. Repertoires were generated with immunoSEQ multiplex PCR, while TCRdb's copy carries only in-frame clones and drops some. Of approximately 110,000 clones in the sample, 70% are singletons; the top ten hold roughly a tenth. Sequencing was carried out using PBMCs. These receptors originate from a man in his forties in good health and CMV-seropositive.

This clone was recorded a few times. V and J are TRBV6-1 and TRBJ2-1; possible D gene TRBD1, 6 bases. V gave up 4 bases and J gave up 0 bases, with 16 bases separating them. Germline V gene lookup returns CDR1 MNHNS and CDR2 SASEGT. This CDR3 spans 17 amino acids. The CDR3 bases are TGTGCCAGCAGTGCACAAGGACAGTCAAGCTCCTACAATGAGCAGTTCTTC. Encoded protein: CASSAQGQSSSYNEQFF.

This sequence joins TRBV5-5 and TRBJ1-1; TRBD1 might be the D (5 bases). Trimming pared 2 bases from V and 4 bases from J, leaving 12 bases between. The length of the CDR3 is 14 residues. Per germline, CDR1 SGHKS and CDR2 YYEKEE (reference sequence). The CDR3 loop is CASSFAGPVTEAFF. The CDR3, as DNA: TGTGCCAGCAGCTTTGCAGGGCCCGTCACTGAAGCTTTCTTT.

This clone was seen only a few times. The V and J genes are TRBV6-5 and TRBJ1-1, with 9 bases identical to TRBD1. Germline V gene sequence: CDR1 MNHEY, CDR2 SVGAGI. The CDR3 totals 15 residues. V shed 0 bases, J shed 4 bases, and the junction held 3 bases outside the gene matches. CDR3 sequence: CASSYSLTGGTEAFF. CDR3 DNA: TGTGCCAGCAGTTACTCCCTGACAGGGGGCACTGAAGCTTTCTTT.

Details on this clone: Within the sample, other DNA sequences also encode this same CDR3. This chain uses TRBV27 with TRBJ1-2, with 10 bases fitting TRBD1. Germline-derived CDR1 and CDR2 are MNHEY and SMNVEV (reference sequence). Trimming took 3 bases from V and 6 from J; bases not matched to a gene: 4. The CDR3 is 14 residues long. DNA of the CDR3: TGTGCCAGCAGTTTGACAGGGGGCTTGGATGGCTACACCTTC. It encodes CASSLTGGLDGYTF.

This clone was counted a few times. The rearrangement uses TRBV6-1 and TRBJ1-2, with 10 bases aligning to TRBD1. The CDR3 consists of 15 residues. With 1 base clipped from V and 5 bases from J, the junction kept 4 bases outside the gene matches. Germline V gene sequence: CDR1 MNHNS, CDR2 SASEGT. CDR3 region: CASSEGQGALYGYTF. The CDR3 DNA reads as TGTGCCAGCAGTGAAGGACAGGGGGCTTTATATGGCTACACCTTC.

The table lists this clone with a few counts. The chain uses TRBV28 and TRBJ2-5; 8 bases align to TRBD2. The J call could be wrong; TRBJ2-7 is a better fit for the DNA end. The CDR3 spans 15 residues. CDR1 is MDHEN and CDR2 is SYDVKM in the germline V gene. The DNA for the CDR3 is TGTGCCAGCACTCTCGCCCCCGGGGGGGCCTACGAGCAGTACTTC. Its protein is CASTLAPGGAYEQYF.

The chain has TRBV6-1 and TRBJ2-7; 10 bases align to TRBD1. Per the germline V gene, CDR1 is MNHNS and CDR2 is SASEGT. The CDR3 contains 15 residues. With 3 bases clipped from V and 2 bases from J, the junction kept 4 bases outside the gene matches. CDR3 residues: CASSDWTGGPYEQYF. The CDR3 DNA sequence: TGTGCCAGCAGTGACTGGACAGGGGGACCCTACGAGCAGTACTTC.

The table lists this clone with a count of one. J is TRBJ1-2 and V is TRBV19; 7 nucleotides agree with TRBD1. The J segment lost 4 bases and the V segment lost 7 bases, leaving 15 bases of the junction unmatched. This CDR3 region has 16 residues. The germline V gene has CDR1 LNHDA and CDR2 SQIVND (reference sequence). DNA of the CDR3: TGTGCCAGTAACTATCATCGACAGGGTGGTGGCTATGGCTACACCTTC. This gives the protein CASNYHRQGGGYGYTF.